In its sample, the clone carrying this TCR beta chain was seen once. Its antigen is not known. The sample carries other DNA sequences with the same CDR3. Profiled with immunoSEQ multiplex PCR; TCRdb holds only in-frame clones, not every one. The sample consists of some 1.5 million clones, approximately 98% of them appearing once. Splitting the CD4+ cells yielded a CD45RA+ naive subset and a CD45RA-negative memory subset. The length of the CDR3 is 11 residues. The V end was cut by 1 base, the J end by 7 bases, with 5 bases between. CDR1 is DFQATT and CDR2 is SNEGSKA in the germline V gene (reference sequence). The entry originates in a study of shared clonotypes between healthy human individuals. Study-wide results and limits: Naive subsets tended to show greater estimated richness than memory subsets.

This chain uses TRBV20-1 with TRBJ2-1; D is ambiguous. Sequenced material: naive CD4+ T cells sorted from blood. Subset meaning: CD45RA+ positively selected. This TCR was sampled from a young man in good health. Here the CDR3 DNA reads TGCAGTGCTAGAGCTTTGAATGAGCAGTTCTTC. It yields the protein CSARALNEQFF.